Presented here are 21 T cell receptor beta chains from one specimen sequenced in a study of response to subunit inactivated influenza vaccine. One entry per CDR3 protein results from TCRdb running MiXCR on the RT-PCR reads. This table holds 450,000 to 550,000 distinct CDR3 sequences, approximately 24% found once. The sample was CD4+ T cells sorted from PBMCs, taken 5 days after vaccination. The receptors stem from a man between 50 and 59 years old who received an inactivated influenza vaccine.

CDR3 in DNA: TGTGCCAGCTCACCACCGTCATCAGGGAGAAATTCACCCCTCCACTTT. It is translated as CASSPPSSGRNSPLHF. The chain carries TRBV18 and TRBJ1-6; D is perhaps TRBD1 (5 bases). Germline V CDR1 and CDR2: KGHSH, LQKENI. CDR3 length: 16 amino acids. V lost 0 bases, J lost 7 bases, and 13 bases lay in between.

The chain uses TRBV28 and TRBJ2-4; a possible D gene is TRBD2 (5 bases). The CDR3 totals 12 residues. The V end lost 5 bases, the J end lost 10 bases, and 12 bases lay between the germline ends. Per germline, CDR1 MDHEN and CDR2 SYDVKM. The CDR3 loop reads CASSPAERIQYF. DNA for the CDR3: TGTGCCAGCAGTCCGGCTGAGCGGATTCAGTACTTC. Looking up the rest from reference TRBV28 and TRBJ2-4 gives the full variable domain: DVKVTQSSRYLVKRTGEKVFLECVQDMDHENMFWYRQDPGLGLRLIYFSYDVKMKEKGDIPEGYSVSREKKERFSLILESASTNQTSMYLCASSPAERIQYFGAGTRLSVL.

Written as DNA, the CDR3 is TGTGCCATCGGGATCGACAGGGGGCTGGAGACCCAGTACTTC. The encoded protein is CAIGIDRGLETQYF. The chain uses TRBV10-3 and TRBJ2-5, with TRBD1 matching 10 bases. Germline CDR1 is ENHRY and CDR2 is SYGVKD. The CDR3 spans 14 residues. V shed 8 bases, J shed 5 bases, and the junction held 8 bases outside the gene matches.

This clonotype was observed a few times. This sequence joins TRBV4-3 and TRBJ2-2; D gene unclear. Trimming left V 4 bases short and J 0 bases short, with 12 bases between. The CDR3 totals 16 residues. CDR1 LGHNA and CDR2 YSLEER come from the germline V gene. The CDR3 here is CASSPLGISNTGELFF. In DNA form, the CDR3 reads TGCGCCAGCAGCCCACTTGGAATCTCGAACACCGGGGAGCTGTTTTTT.

This clonotype came up a few times. The rearrangement uses TRBV11-2 and TRBJ2-7; 7 nucleotides line up with TRBD1. V was pared by 6 bases and J by 4 bases, with 9 bases of the junction left unmatched. Germline V gene lookup returns CDR1 SGHAT and CDR2 FQNNGV. CDR3 length: 14 amino acids. CDR3 sequence (DNA): TGTGCCAGCAGACGAGGGGGCGGATCTTACGAGCAGTACTTC. Translation: CASRRGGGSYEQYF.

This clonotype has just a few counts. The genes are TRBV15 and TRBJ2-3, with 8 positions matching TRBD1. CDR1 and CDR2 from the germline V gene are LNHNV and YYDKDF (reference sequence). The CDR3 is 14 residues long. V was clipped by 4 bases and J by 3 bases; unmatched bases: 3. The CDR3 region is CATSKDRATDTQYF. The CDR3, as DNA: TGTGCCACCAGCAAGGACAGGGCGACAGATACGCAGTATTTT.

V gene TRBV16 combines with J gene TRBJ2-7; D is perhaps TRBD2 (6 bases). Looked up from germline, CDR1 is KGHSY and CDR2 is FQNENV. The V gene lost 1 base and the J gene lost 1 base, with 8 bases spanning the gap. The CDR3 sequence is 14 residues long. CDR3 amino acids: CASSQWAGSYEQYF. The CDR3 DNA sequence: TGTGCCAGCAGCCAATGGGCGGGATCCTACGAGCAGTACTTC.

The sample holds a few counts of this clonotype. The chain employs TRBV20-1 and TRBJ2-7, with D perhaps assigned TRBD1 or TRBD2 (6 bases each). The V gene lost 2 bases and the J gene lost 7 bases, with 18 bases spanning the gap. The germline CDR1 and CDR2 sequences are DFQATT and SNEGSKA (reference sequence). This CDR3 region has 14 residues. The DNA of the CDR3 is TGCAGTGCTAGATCGCGGGTCCGAGGGGGGGAGCAGTACTTC. Residues: CSARSRVRGGEQYF.

This chain connects TRBV3-1 to TRBJ2-7; 7 bases map to TRBD1. The V gene's germline CDR1 is LGHDT and CDR2 YNNKEL (reference sequence). J was trimmed by 11 bases and V by 5 bases; bases with no gene match: 15. The CDR3 extends over 14 amino acids. The CDR3 here is CASSFHLQGSFKYF. For the CDR3, the DNA is TGTGCCAGCAGCTTTCACCTACAGGGGTCCTTTAAGTACTTC.

V gene TRBV6-5 combines with J gene TRBJ2-5; weak D call: TRBD1 (6 bases). The CDR3 is 15 residues long. Per germline, CDR1 MNHEY and CDR2 SVGAGI. V was cut by 2 bases and J by 5 bases, with 15 bases left in between. CDR3 nucleotides: TGTGCCAGCAGTTACACGAGGGGGATCCGGGAGACCCAGTACTTC. Amino acid sequence: CASSYTRGIRETQYF.

This clonotype has a handful of counts. J is TRBJ2-1 and V is TRBV6-1; tentatively, D is TRBD2 (5 bases). Germline assignment: CDR1 MNHNS and CDR2 SASEGT. CDR3 length equals 14 residues. V dropped 8 bases and J dropped 6 bases, with 17 bases sitting between them. The CDR3 here is CASGLTRPPNEQFF. CDR3 in DNA: TGTGCCAGCGGTCTTACTAGACCCCCCAATGAGCAGTTCTTC.

The V call is TRBV5-5, the J call TRBJ2-2; the D gene is possibly TRBD1 (5 bases). V was clipped by 6 bases and J by 1 base, with 13 bases between them. Germline V gene lookup returns CDR1 SGHKS and CDR2 YYEKEE (reference sequence). CDR3 length equals 15 residues. This CDR3 reads CASNWRQGNTGELFF. The CDR3 DNA follows: TGTGCCAGCAACTGGCGGCAGGGGAACACCGGGGAGCTGTTTTTT.

This clonotype turned up a few times. The chain carries TRBV7-2 and TRBJ2-2; a weak D match, TRBD2 (5 bases). This CDR3 comprises 15 residues. Trimming pared 5 bases from V and 5 bases from J, leaving 15 bases between. CDR1 is SGHTA, CDR2 FQGNSA, per germline. In nucleotides, the CDR3 is TGTGCCAGCAGCACTAGGACGACCGTTACCGGGGAGCTGTTTTTT. Protein sequence: CASSTRTTVTGELFF. The full variable domain, completed using reference TRBV7-2 and TRBJ2-2, is GAGVSQSPSNKVTEKGKDVELRCDPISGHTALYWYRQSLGQGLEFLIYFQGNSAPDKSGLPSDRFSAERTGGSVSTLTIQRTQQEDSAVYLCASSTRTTVTGELFFGEGSRLTVL.

This clonotype was observed a few times. V is TRBV12-3 or TRBV12-4 and J is TRBJ2-2, with D tentatively TRBD2 (5 bases). The CDR3 has 15 amino acids. V shed 3 bases and J shed 1 base, with 9 bases lying between them. In DNA, the CDR3 is TGTGCCAGCAGTTTGGCTCGGGGGAACACCGGGGAGCTGTTTTTT. It codes for CASSLARGNTGELFF.

The genes are TRBV12-3 or TRBV12-4 and TRBJ2-5; TRBD2 matches 10 bases. Unmatched junction bases numbered 8, after V lost 8 bases and J lost 5 bases. The CDR3 has 14 amino acids. CDR3 region: CASRLAGARETQYF. CDR3 DNA sequence: TGTGCCAGCCGTCTAGCGGGAGCGCGGGAGACCCAGTACTTC.

CDR3 DNA: TGCGCCAGCAGCTGGGGTCCCCGGGGCCTCGCCTACAATGAGCAGTTCTTC. The encoded protein is CASSWGPRGLAYNEQFF. This sequence joins TRBV5-1 and TRBJ2-1; D may match TRBD1 or TRBD2 (5 bases each). The ends were cut back, 3 bases at V and 2 bases at J, with 18 bases in the middle. Germline CDR1 is SGHRS and CDR2 is YFSETQ. The CDR3 has 17 residues.

As DNA, the CDR3 is TGTGCCACCAGTGACCCCGGGACTCTGATAACCCATACGCAGTATTTT. This translates into CATSDPGTLITHTQYF. The chain couples TRBV24-1 to TRBJ2-3, with D tentatively TRBD2 (6 bases). Trimming took off 4 bases at V and 7 bases at J, with 20 bases between the two ends. The CDR3 spans 16 residues. The germline CDR1 and CDR2 sequences are KGHDR and SFDVKD.

There are a few counts of this clonotype. V is TRBV20-1 and J is TRBJ1-5; D remains ambiguous. V lost 4 bases to trimming and J lost 1 base, with 11 bases between them. CDR1 and CDR2 (germline): DFQATT, SNEGSKA (reference sequence). This CDR3 has 14 amino acids. CDR3: CSAMEGGSNQPQHF. The CDR3, as DNA: TGCAGTGCTATGGAGGGAGGGAGCAATCAGCCCCAGCATTTT.

This clonotype was seen a handful of times. This chain joins TRBV20-1 and TRBJ2-1; D gene uncertain. Trimming took 4 bases from V and 5 from J, leaving 18 bases between them. This CDR3 comprises 15 residues. CDR1 and CDR2 from the germline V gene are DFQATT and SNEGSKA (reference sequence). DNA of the CDR3: TGCAGTGCTAACTTGGCGGTTCTGCGTAACAATGAGCAGTTCTTC. This sequence encodes CSANLAVLRNNEQFF.

This clonotype was seen a handful of times. The chain employs TRBV20-1 and TRBJ1-6; 8 bases fit TRBD1. J gave up 9 bases and V 6 bases, and 16 bases lay outside the gene matches. Germline lookup yields CDR1 DFQATT and CDR2 SNEGSKA (reference sequence). The CDR3 has 16 residues. Written as DNA, the CDR3 is TGCAGTGCCTACAAACCCGGCACAGGGGGAAGTTCACCCCTCCACTTT. It codes for CSAYKPGTGGSSPLHF.

This clonotype has at least ten counts. This sequence joins TRBV20-1 and TRBJ2-5; D is possibly TRBD1 or TRBD2 (5 bases each). V shed 0 bases and J shed 3 bases, with 14 bases lying between them. Germline lookup yields CDR1 DFQATT and CDR2 SNEGSKA (reference sequence). This CDR3 comprises 15 residues. The CDR3 region is CSARDLGDPKETQYF. The CDR3 coding sequence is TGCAGTGCTAGAGATCTGGGGGACCCAAAAGAGACCCAGTACTTC.